This TCR beta chain emerged from a study of T cell responses to AZD1222 COVID-19 vaccine. V was cut by 5 bases and J by 1 base, with 11 bases left in between. The germline V gene has CDR1 SGHTA and CDR2 FQGTGA. The CDR3 totals 14 residues. TCRdb's table, derived via immunoSEQ multiplex PCR, lists solely in-frame clones and lacks some. The repertoire consists of 150,000 to 200,000 clones, with almost 90% occurring once and the leading ten covering less than 0.55%. Sequenced here: peripheral blood, sampled on day 0 of AZD1222 vaccination. This receptor was identified in an adult in good health. This chain connects TRBV7-3 to TRBJ1-1; D unresolved. CDR3 in amino acids: CASSPRTGNTEAFF. The CDR3 nucleotides read TGTGCCAGCAGCCCTAGGACGGGGAACACTGAAGCTTTCTTT.